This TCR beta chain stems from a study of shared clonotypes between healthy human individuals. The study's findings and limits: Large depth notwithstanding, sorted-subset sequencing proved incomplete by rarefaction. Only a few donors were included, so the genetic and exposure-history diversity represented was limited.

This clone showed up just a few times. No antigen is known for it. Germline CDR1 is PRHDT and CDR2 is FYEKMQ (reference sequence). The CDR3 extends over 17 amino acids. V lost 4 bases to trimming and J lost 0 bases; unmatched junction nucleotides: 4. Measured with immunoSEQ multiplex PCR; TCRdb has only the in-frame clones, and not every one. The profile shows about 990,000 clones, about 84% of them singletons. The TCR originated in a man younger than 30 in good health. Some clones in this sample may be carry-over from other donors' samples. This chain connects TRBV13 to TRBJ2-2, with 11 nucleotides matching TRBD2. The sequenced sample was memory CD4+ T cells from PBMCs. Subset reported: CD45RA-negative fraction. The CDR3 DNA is TGTGCCAGCAGCTCCCGACTAGCGGGATCGAACACCGGGGAGCTGTTTTTT. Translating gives CASSSRLAGSNTGELFF.